The 24 T cell receptor beta chains below were found in one sample sequenced in a study of Graves' ophthalmopathy and Graves' hyperthyroidism. The study amplified TCR beta CDR3 regions using RNA transcripts. An initial RT-PCR round employing HTBI primers preceded a second-round multiplex PCR. From the multiplex PCR reads, TCRdb called clonotypes with MiXCR, one entry per CDR3 protein. The sample lists around 1,000,000 distinct CDR3 sequences, about 36% occurring once. Sequencing used peripheral blood or thyroid tissue (not recorded which). Receptors were obtained from an adult man with Graves' hyperthyroidism.

This rearrangement joins TRBV5-8 to TRBJ1-3, with D unclear. The ends were cut back, 0 bases at V and 0 bases at J, with 10 bases in the middle. The CDR3 runs 16 residues. CDR1 is SGHTS and CDR2 is YDEGEE in the germline V gene. Here the CDR3 DNA reads TGTGCCAGCAGCTTGGCGAGGAGTCCCTCTGGAAACACCATATATTTT. This encodes CASSLARSPSGNTIYF.

This clonotype occurred a few times. The chain has TRBV6-2 or TRBV6-3 and TRBJ1-1, with D perhaps TRBD1 (5 bases). Trimming cost V 7 bases and J 5 bases, with 17 bases left between them. The length of the CDR3 is 14 residues. The germline gives CDR1 MNHEY, CDR2 SVGEGT. The CDR3 nucleotides are TGTGCCAGCACCAACTCGGGGGTACGGACTGAAGCTTTCTTT. It encodes CASTNSGVRTEAFF.

This clonotype has ten or more counts. V is TRBV29-1 and J is TRBJ1-2, with TRBD1 matching 10 bases. Germline V gene lookup returns CDR1 SQVTM and CDR2 ANQGSEA. The CDR3 totals 13 residues. Trimming took 7 bases from V and 4 from J; bases not matched to a gene: 6. The CDR3 protein is CSAGTGDRYGYTF. CDR3 nucleotide sequence: TGCAGCGCCGGGACAGGGGACCGCTATGGCTACACCTTC.

The rearrangement joins TRBV29-1 to TRBJ1-3; no definite D call. This CDR3 comprises 13 residues. CDR1 is SQVTM and CDR2 is ANQGSEA in the germline V gene. V gave up 2 bases and J gave up 4 bases, with 9 bases separating them. The CDR3 sequence is CSVENGPGNTIYF. The DNA for the CDR3 is TGCAGCGTTGAAAACGGTCCCGGAAACACCATATATTTT.

This chain connects TRBV6-5 to TRBJ2-5, with 10 bases that match TRBD2. The CDR3 has 17 amino acids. From germline, CDR1 is MNHEY and CDR2 SVGAGI. J gave up 5 bases and V 0 bases, and 9 bases lay outside the gene matches. CDR3 in amino acids: CASSYSVTSGKEETQYF. The DNA of the CDR3 is TGTGCCAGCAGTTACTCGGTAACTAGCGGGAAAGAGGAGACCCAGTACTTC.

This clonotype was seen repeatedly, ten times or more. The V call is TRBV6-2 or TRBV6-3, the J call TRBJ1-5, with 12 positions matching TRBD1. This CDR3 is 19 amino acids long. Losses at the gene ends were 6 bases for V and 2 bases for J; bases not matched to a gene: 14. In germline, CDR1 is MNHEY, CDR2 SVGEGT. CDR3 protein: CASRRLPGQGAPGNQPQHF. The DNA of the CDR3 is TGTGCCAGCAGGCGCCTTCCGGGACAGGGGGCGCCGGGCAATCAGCCCCAGCATTTT.

This clonotype has more than one count but fewer than ten. Written as DNA, the CDR3 is TGTGCCAGCAGCTTACTCAGAGAACCTCCCTATAATTCACCCCTCCACTTT. Its translation is CASSLLREPPYNSPLHF. This chain joins TRBV13 and TRBJ1-6; no reliable D call. V was shortened by 2 bases and J by 2 bases, with 13 bases between the two germline ends. Germline CDR1 PRHDT, CDR2 FYEKMQ (reference sequence). The CDR3 spans 17 residues.

CDR3 loop: CASSPGQHSGANVLTF. The CDR3 DNA follows: TGCGCCAGCAGCCCGGGACAGCACTCTGGGGCCAACGTCCTGACTTTC. V usage is TRBV10-1 and J usage is TRBJ2-6, with 7 nucleotides matching TRBD1. The V gene end was trimmed by 6 bases and the J gene end by 0 bases; junction bases not matched to a gene: 5. This CDR3 has 16 amino acids. In germline, CDR1 is WNHNN, CDR2 SYGVQD (reference sequence).

This clonotype has ten or more counts. CDR3 in amino acids: CASSTGGWQNNQPQHF. CDR3 DNA: TGTGCCAGTAGTACCGGTGGGTGGCAGAACAATCAGCCCCAGCATTTT. This chain connects TRBV19 to TRBJ1-5; D not certain. The CDR3 totals 16 residues. The V and J ends lost 4 bases and 3 bases respectively, with 16 bases between them. Germline CDR1 and CDR2: LNHDA and SQIVND (reference sequence).

J is TRBJ2-7 and V is TRBV6-5, with D perhaps assigned TRBD1 or TRBD2 (5 bases each). With 2 bases removed from V and 2 bases from J, the gap between germline ends came to 13 bases. The CDR3 contains 15 residues. Germline V gene lookup returns CDR1 MNHEY and CDR2 SVGAGI. In DNA form, the CDR3 reads TGTGCCAGCAGTTACGTGGGGACGGTCACCTACGAGCAGTACTTC. Residues: CASSYVGTVTYEQYF.

The genes are TRBV29-1 and TRBJ1-1; the D is unclear. CDR3 size: 9 residues. The V gene's germline CDR1 is SQVTM and CDR2 ANQGSEA. V gave up 6 bases and J gave up 7 bases, with 6 bases separating them. CDR3 amino acids: CSVPGEAFF. The CDR3 DNA is TGCAGCGTCCCGGGTGAAGCTTTCTTT.

This clonotype was seen a handful of times. J is TRBJ1-3 and V is TRBV6-5; D is unresolved. Germline V gives CDR1 MNHEY, CDR2 SVGAGI. The CDR3 covers 15 residues. V lost 0 bases and J 0 bases, leaving 6 bases between the germline ends. The CDR3 DNA reads as TGTGCCAGCAGTTACTCTTGGGCCTCTGGAAACACCATATATTTT. Residues: CASSYSWASGNTIYF.

In this sample, this clonotype turned up many times. The rearrangement joins TRBV5-1 to TRBJ1-6; a possible D gene is TRBD1 (6 bases). The CDR3 consists of 16 residues. Trimming took off 1 base at V and 5 bases at J, with 13 bases between the two ends. Looked up from germline, CDR1 is SGHRS and CDR2 is YFSETQ. DNA of the CDR3: TGCGCCAGCAGCTTGACAGGACAGCACAATAATTCACCCCTCCACTTT. This encodes CASSLTGQHNNSPLHF.

This clonotype was observed many times. This chain links TRBV19 with TRBJ1-5; D possibly corresponds to TRBD1 (5 bases). This CDR3 is 16 amino acids long. V shed 6 bases and J shed 0 bases, with 15 bases lying between them. The V gene's germline CDR1 is LNHDA and CDR2 SQIVND (reference sequence). CDR3 protein: CASRGPGRPSNQPQHF. In DNA, the CDR3 is TGTGCCAGTAGGGGACCGGGACGGCCTAGCAATCAGCCCCAGCATTTT.

This clonotype was recorded at least ten times. The J gene is TRBJ1-2, the V gene TRBV29-1; D remains ambiguous. Germline values: CDR1 SQVTM, CDR2 ANQGSEA. The CDR3 has 16 residues. Trimming took 0 bases from V and 4 from J, leaving 18 bases between them. The CDR3 region has the DNA TGCAGCGTTGAAGATCATGATAGCAGGAAGGGCTATGGCTACACCTTC. Translation gives CSVEDHDSRKGYGYTF.

The chain combines TRBV20-1 with TRBJ1-1; 8 bases map to TRBD1. The CDR3 consists of 14 residues. The J segment lost 4 bases and the V segment lost 5 bases, leaving 9 bases of the junction unmatched. The germline gives CDR1 DFQATT, CDR2 SNEGSKA (reference sequence). CDR3 in amino acids: CSASKGQVFTEAFF. CDR3 bases: TGCAGTGCTTCGAAGGGACAGGTTTTCACTGAAGCTTTCTTT.

CDR3 sequence reads: CSARGNYLANTGELFF. The CDR3 coding sequence is TGCAGTGCTAGAGGCAACTACCTTGCGAACACCGGGGAGCTGTTTTTT. This chain links TRBV20-1 with TRBJ2-2; no firm D call. The CDR3 spans 16 residues. The germline CDR1 and CDR2 sequences are DFQATT and SNEGSKA (reference sequence). Trimming cost V 1 base and J 0 bases, with 12 bases left between them.

The chain links TRBV10-3 to TRBJ1-4, with TRBD1 matching over 9 bases. Trimming at V came to 4 bases and at J to 8 bases, leaving 2 bases not matched to a gene. Per germline, CDR1 ENHRY and CDR2 SYGVKD. The CDR3 sequence is 13 residues long. The CDR3 DNA sequence: TGTGCCATCAGTGGGACAGGGGTCGAAAAACTGTTTTTT. The encoded protein is CAISGTGVEKLFF.

This clonotype has a count of ten or more. The rearrangement uses TRBV29-1 and TRBJ1-2; 11 nucleotides align to TRBD1. Germline CDR1 and CDR2: SQVTM and ANQGSEA. The junction had 0 bases not matched to a gene; V was cut back by 3 bases and J by 6 bases. The CDR3 is made up of 12 amino acids. CDR3 in DNA: TGCAGCGTTGAGGGACAGGGGGATGGCTACACCTTC. It specifies CSVEGQGDGYTF.

This clonotype was recorded many times. V is TRBV7-2 and J is TRBJ2-5; D is perhaps TRBD1 (6 bases). V shed 5 bases and J shed 1 base, with 17 bases lying between them. CDR1 is SGHTA and CDR2 is FQGNSA in the germline V gene. The CDR3 has 16 amino acids. CDR3 in amino acids: CASSRRQAASQETQYF. Here the CDR3 DNA reads TGTGCCAGCAGCCGACGACAGGCGGCCTCCCAAGAGACCCAGTACTTC.

The chain employs TRBV2 and TRBJ1-6, with D possibly being TRBD1 (6 bases). Looked up from germline, CDR1 is SNHLY and CDR2 is FYNNEI. The V end lost 8 bases, the J end lost 5 bases, and 16 bases lay between the germline ends. CDR3 length: 15 residues. This CDR3 is CASALGQRDNSPLHF. The CDR3 region has the DNA TGTGCCAGCGCCCTAGGACAGAGAGATAATTCACCCCTCCACTTT. The entire variable domain, with the rest obtained from reference TRBV2 and TRBJ1-6, is as follows: EPEVTQTPSHQVTQMGQEVILRCVPISNHLYFYWYRQILGQKVEFLVSFYNNEISEKSEIFDDQFSVERPDGSNFTLKIRSTKLEDSAMYFCASALGQRDNSPLHFGNGTRLTVT.

The rearrangement links TRBV6-1 to TRBJ1-1; D is undetermined. V was pared by 5 bases and J by 2 bases, with 9 bases between. The CDR3 loop spans 13 amino acids. In germline, CDR1 is MNHNS, CDR2 SASEGT. In DNA, the CDR3 is TGTGCCAGCAGTATATCGGCAAACACTGAAGCTTTCTTT. Translating it yields CASSISANTEAFF.

The gene calls are TRBV10-1 and TRBJ2-6, with 10 nucleotides matching TRBD2. This CDR3 is built from 16 residues. V was pared by 8 bases and J by 1 base, with 5 bases of the junction left unmatched. Germline V CDR1 and CDR2: WNHNN, SYGVQD (reference sequence). Here the CDR3 DNA reads TGCGCCAGCGTTGAAGCGGGAGGGTCTGGGGCCAACGTCCTGACTTTC. It is translated as CASVEAGGSGANVLTF.

As to this clonotype: This clone may be a read error of a much larger clone one base away. This chain links TRBV7-2 with TRBJ2-2; D not certain. The CDR3 has 13 amino acids. Germline CDR1 and CDR2: SGHTA and FQGNSA. V shed 5 bases and J shed 3 bases, with 7 bases lying between them. The CDR3 nucleotides read TGTGCCAGCAGCATCAGGCACACCGGGGAGCTGTTTTTT. Translating it yields CASSIRHTGELFF.